Presented here are 15 T cell receptor beta chains from one specimen sequenced in a study of T cell responses to AZD1222 COVID-19 vaccine. The assay was immunoSEQ multiplex PCR, and TCRdb's table has in-frame clones only and misses some. The sample consists of approximately 120,000 clones, roughly 90% of them appearing once. Material: peripheral blood, obtained on day 0 of AZD1222 vaccination. The source is an adult in good health.

This clone was detected only once. J is TRBJ1-2 and V is TRBV19, with a weak D call TRBD1 (5 bases). This CDR3 is built from 16 residues. Per germline, CDR1 LNHDA and CDR2 SQIVND (reference sequence). Trimming took off 4 bases at V and 6 bases at J, with 21 bases between the two ends. Here the CDR3 reads CASSKQRDGTTHGYTF. CDR3 nucleotide sequence: TGTGCCAGTAGTAAACAAAGGGACGGAACTACCCATGGCTACACCTTC.

This clone was picked up one time. J is TRBJ2-7 and V is TRBV19, with TRBD1 matching over 8 bases. Germline trimming cut 6 bases from V and 4 bases from J; bases unmatched to any gene: 2. The germline V gene encodes CDR1 LNHDA and CDR2 SQIVND (reference sequence). The CDR3 runs to 12 residues. CDR3 region: CASRDRGYEQYF. Here the CDR3 DNA reads TGTGCCAGTAGAGACAGGGGATACGAGCAGTACTTC.

CDR3 in amino acids: CASSIEFQGRGPQHF. In DNA form, the CDR3 reads TGTGCCAGTAGTATAGAGTTTCAGGGTCGGGGGCCCCAGCATTTT. The chain carries TRBV19 and TRBJ1-5; perhaps TRBD1 as D (5 bases). The CDR3 contains 15 residues. Trimming stripped 0 bases from V and 9 bases from J, with 15 bases between. Germline V gene lookup returns CDR1 LNHDA and CDR2 SQIVND (reference sequence).

This clone was recorded only once. The chain couples TRBV12-5 to TRBJ1-1, with D possibly TRBD1 on 6 matching bases. The CDR3 contains 13 residues. The V gene's germline CDR1 is LGHNT and CDR2 FRNRAP. V gave up 5 bases and J gave up 4 bases, with 11 bases separating them. CDR3 sequence: CASGPRGVTEAFF. The CDR3 DNA reads TGTGCTAGTGGTCCGAGGGGGGTCACTGAAGCTTTCTTT. Together with reference TRBV12-5 and TRBJ1-1, the CDR3 gives the full variable domain: DARVTQTPRHKVTEMGQEVTMRCQPILGHNTVFWYRQTMMQGLELLAYFRNRAPLDDSGMPKDRFSAEMPDATLATLKIQPSEPRDSAVYFCASGPRGVTEAFFGQGTRLTVV.

V usage is TRBV3-1 (or the pseudogene TRBV3-2) and J usage is TRBJ2-5; possibly TRBD1 or TRBD2 for D (5 bases each). The CDR3 consists of 15 residues. Looked up from germline, CDR1 is LGHDT and CDR2 is YNNKEL (reference sequence). V lost 2 bases and J lost 0, with 10 bases in between. The CDR3 nucleotides read TGTGCCAGCAGCCAACCGGGGCGGTACCAAGAGACCCAGTACTTC. Its translation is CASSQPGRYQETQYF.

The chain carries TRBV4-2 and TRBJ2-1; the D gene is possibly TRBD2 (6 bases). The CDR3 contains 16 residues. Trimming took 2 bases from V and 7 from J, leaving 18 bases between them. Germline V gives CDR1 LGHNA, CDR2 YNFKEQ. The CDR3 DNA reads as TGTGCCAGCAGCCAACCTGCGACTAGGGTTTGGAATGAGCAGTTCTTC. Translation gives CASSQPATRVWNEQFF.

This chain links TRBV2 with TRBJ2-1; tentative D call: TRBD1 (5 bases). Germline assignment: CDR1 SNHLY and CDR2 FYNNEI. Trimming stripped 4 bases from V and 4 bases from J, with 14 bases between. The CDR3 runs 15 residues. The CDR3 here is CASSVGVRAYNEQFF. The CDR3 bases are TGTGCCAGCAGTGTAGGTGTCAGGGCTTACAATGAGCAGTTCTTC.

A few counts support this clone. The V call is TRBV5-1, the J call TRBJ1-2; D gene uncertain. Trimming cost V 2 bases and J 7 bases, with 18 bases left between them. The CDR3 runs to 15 residues. Germline-derived CDR1 and CDR2 are SGHRS and YFSETQ. For the CDR3, the DNA is TGCGCCAGCAGCTTAGGTTCGGAAGGGTTGGCTGGCTACACCTTC. Protein sequence: CASSLGSEGLAGYTF.

The CDR3 DNA is TGTGCCAGCAGCCAAGCCTCATCGGGACTAGCGGTCACCTACGAGCAGTACTTC. Translation gives CASSQASSGLAVTYEQYF. The chain carries TRBV4-2 and TRBJ2-7, with 11 positions matching TRBD2. Germline loops: CDR1 LGHNA, CDR2 YNFKEQ. Trimming took 1 base from V and 2 from J; bases not matched to a gene: 10. CDR3 length: 18 amino acids.

The rearrangement uses TRBV5-1 and TRBJ2-1; tentatively, D is TRBD2 (5 bases). The CDR3 is 12 residues long. With 3 bases removed from V and 10 bases from J, the gap between germline ends came to 11 bases. Per germline, CDR1 SGHRS and CDR2 YFSETQ. DNA for the CDR3: TGCGCCAGCAGCTCGGACTCCTGGGAGCAGTTCTTC. It specifies CASSSDSWEQFF.

The chain recombines TRBV7-2 with TRBJ2-4; the D gene is possibly TRBD1 (5 bases). V was pared by 1 base and J by 1 base, with 8 bases between. CDR1 is SGHTA, CDR2 FQGNSA, per germline. The CDR3 contains 15 residues. As DNA, the CDR3 is TGTGCCAGCAGCTTAGTTCCAGGGGCCAAAAACATTCAGTACTTC. Protein sequence: CASSLVPGAKNIQYF.

The chain combines TRBV30 with TRBJ1-1; D unclear. Germline CDR1 GTSNPN, CDR2 SVGIG (reference sequence). The length of the CDR3 is 12 residues. V lost 4 bases to trimming and J lost 3 bases, with 9 bases between them. The CDR3 DNA reads TGTGCCTGGACCCGGGGTGACACTGAAGCTTTCTTT. Its protein product is CAWTRGDTEAFF.

In this sample, this clone turned up once. The chain links TRBV7-9 to TRBJ1-5; 9 nucleotides line up with TRBD1. CDR3 length: 14 residues. CDR1 is SEHNR and CDR2 is FQNEAQ in the germline V gene (reference sequence). Unmatched junction bases numbered 5, after V lost 4 bases and J lost 7 bases. CDR3 sequence reads: CASSSPGQGQPQHF. DNA for the CDR3: TGTGCCAGCAGCTCCCCGGGACAGGGCCAGCCCCAGCATTTT.

The chain couples TRBV2 to TRBJ2-1; no firm D call. Per the germline V gene, CDR1 is SNHLY and CDR2 is FYNNEI. Trimming left V 3 bases short and J 6 bases short, with 12 bases between. The CDR3 length is 14 residues. DNA of the CDR3: TGTGCCAGCAGTGAGGTTTCCCAGGTCAATGAGCAGTTCTTC. Protein sequence: CASSEVSQVNEQFF.

V usage is TRBV19 and J usage is TRBJ2-7; 11 positions match TRBD2. This CDR3 is built from 15 residues. Germline V gives CDR1 LNHDA, CDR2 SQIVND (reference sequence). V trimming: 3 bases; J trimming: 6 bases; junction bases outside the gene matches: 7. The CDR3 spells CASSIELAGVSEQYF. The DNA for the CDR3 is TGTGCCAGTAGTATCGAACTAGCGGGAGTCTCCGAGCAGTACTTC. The full variable domain, completed using reference TRBV19 and TRBJ2-7, is DGGITQSPKYLFRKEGQNVTLSCEQNLNHDAMYWYRQDPGQGLRLIYYSQIVNDFQKGDIAEGYSVSREKKESFPLTVTSAQKNPTAFYLCASSIELAGVSEQYFGPGTRLTVT.